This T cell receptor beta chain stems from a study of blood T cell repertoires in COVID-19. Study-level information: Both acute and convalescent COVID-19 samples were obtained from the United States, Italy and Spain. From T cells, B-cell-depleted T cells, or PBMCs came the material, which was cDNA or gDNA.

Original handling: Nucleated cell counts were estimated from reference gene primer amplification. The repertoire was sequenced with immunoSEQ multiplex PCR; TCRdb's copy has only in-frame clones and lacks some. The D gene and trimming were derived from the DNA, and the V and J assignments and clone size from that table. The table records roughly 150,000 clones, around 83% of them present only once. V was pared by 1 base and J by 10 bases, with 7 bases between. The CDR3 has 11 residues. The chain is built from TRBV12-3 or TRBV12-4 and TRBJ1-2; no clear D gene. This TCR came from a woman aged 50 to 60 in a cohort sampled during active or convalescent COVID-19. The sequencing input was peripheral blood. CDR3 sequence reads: CASSLGADYTF. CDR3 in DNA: TGTGCCAGCAGTTTAGGAGCGGACTACACCTTC.